This T cell receptor (beta chain) was documented in a study of blood T cell repertoires in COVID-19. Turning to the study itself: The United States, Italy and Spain supplied acute and convalescent COVID-19 samples. PBMCs, B-cell-depleted T cells, or T cells provided the cDNA or gDNA that made up the material.

Per the original data handling: Estimated nucleated cell counts came from reference gene primer amplification. Generated by immunoSEQ multiplex PCR, the TCRdb table keeps only in-frame clones and is missing some. That table supplies the V and J calls and clone size; D and trimming were determined from the DNA. There are 200,000 to 250,000 clones in the sample; more than 65% occur only once, and around 3.3% lies in the top ten. This clone was detected a few times. Sequencing was carried out using peripheral blood. The receptor comes from a woman of 80 years or more with acute or convalescent COVID-19.

The CDR3 protein is CASSTYQDTEAFF. The CDR3 DNA is TGTGCCAGCTCAACCTACCAGGACACTGAAGCTTTCTTT. This chain connects TRBV18 to TRBJ1-1; D not resolved. This CDR3 comprises 13 residues. Germline V gene sequence: CDR1 KGHSH, CDR2 LQKENI. Trimming left V 5 bases short and J 3 bases short, with 10 bases between. Supplemented by reference TRBV18 and TRBJ1-1, the full variable domain reads NAGVMQNPRHLVRRRGQEARLRCSPMKGHSHVYWYRQLPEEGLKFMVYLQKENIIDESGMPKERFSAEFPKEGPSILRIQQVVRGDSAAYFCASSTYQDTEAFFGQGTRLTVV.